These T cell receptor beta chains were read from a single sample in a study of long-term antiretroviral therapy in people with HIV. Method: immunoSEQ multiplex PCR; TCRdb's copy keeps in-frame clones and lacks some. Of about 30,000 clones in the sample, roughly 87% were seen once. The input for sequencing was unsorted PBMCs, taken 2 years after starting antiretroviral therapy. The receptors shown here come from a man between 45 and 60 years old with HIV. Each CDR3 is given with its conserved first and last residue. D genes are given only for firm matches. Part of the rows lack a size; the others show once, few, many or a class for expanded clones.

D gene: -
clone size: -
V gene: TRBV7-9
J gene: TRBJ2-6
CDR3 DNA: TGTGCCAGCAGCCTTAAGTTATCTGGGGCCAACGTCCTGACTTTC
CDR3 protein: CASSLKLSGANVLTF

D gene: TRBD1
clone size: -
V gene: TRBV10-1
J gene: TRBJ2-7
CDR3 DNA: TGCGCCAGCAGTCAAGGACAGGGGTACGAGCAGTACTTC
CDR3 protein: CASSQGQGYEQYF

D gene: -
clone size: -
V gene: TRBV4-1
J gene: TRBJ1-1
CDR3 DNA: TGCGCCAGCAGCCAAGATCGGGGTAGGGCCAGGGCCACTGAAGCTTTCTTT
CDR3 protein: CASSQDRGRARATEAFF

D gene: TRBD1
clone size: -
V gene: TRBV10-3
J gene: TRBJ2-3
CDR3 DNA: TGTGCCATCACCACCGGGACAGGGTTCTCAGATACGCAGTATTTT
CDR3 protein: CAITTGTGFSDTQYF

D gene: TRBD1
clone size: -
V gene: TRBV5-4
J gene: TRBJ1-2
CDR3 DNA: TGTGCCAGCAGCTGGGACAGGGAAGACGGCTACACCTTC
CDR3 protein: CASSWDREDGYTF

D gene: -
clone size: -
V gene: TRBV15
J gene: TRBJ2-5
CDR3 DNA: TGTGCCACCAGCATAGACAGGAACCAAGAGACCCAGTACTTC
CDR3 protein: CATSIDRNQETQYF

D gene: -
clone size: -
V gene: TRBV29-1
J gene: TRBJ2-3
CDR3 DNA: TGCAGCGTTGAAGTGACGAGGGTAGATACGCAGTATTTT
CDR3 protein: CSVEVTRVDTQYF

D gene: TRBD1
clone size: -
V gene: TRBV7-2
J gene: TRBJ2-1
CDR3 DNA: TGTGCCAGCAGCTCTAGACAGGGTTTGAATGAGCAGTTCTTC
CDR3 protein: CASSSRQGLNEQFF

D gene: -
clone size: few
V gene: TRBV19
J gene: TRBJ1-2
CDR3 DNA: TGTGCCAGTAGTTTCTCCGGGGGACTGAGGAGCGGCTACACCTTC
CDR3 protein: CASSFSGGLRSGYTF

D gene: TRBD1
clone size: -
V gene: TRBV11-3
J gene: TRBJ2-3
CDR3 DNA: TGTGCCAGCAGCATAAGGACAGGGGGCACAGATACGCAGTATTTT
CDR3 protein: CASSIRTGGTDTQYF

D gene: -
clone size: -
V gene: TRBV19
J gene: TRBJ2-3
CDR3 DNA: TGTGCCAGTAGTATCTCCATCCAGGTCACAGATACGCAGTATTTT
CDR3 protein: CASSISIQVTDTQYF

D gene: -
clone size: -
V gene: TRBV19
J gene: TRBJ2-7
CDR3 DNA: TGTGCCAGTAGTACCCTAGACAACTCCTACGAGCAGTACTTC
CDR3 protein: CASSTLDNSYEQYF

D gene: TRBD1
clone size: -
V gene: TRBV6-1
J gene: TRBJ1-1
CDR3 DNA: TGTGCCAGCAGTGAAGAGACAGGGGGCGCGTCCCCCGAAGCTTTCTTT
CDR3 protein: CASSEETGGASPEAFF

D gene: TRBD1
clone size: -
V gene: TRBV28
J gene: TRBJ1-3
CDR3 DNA: TGTGCCAGCAGCTCCCCCCGGGACAGGGGCCCATACTCTGGAAACACCATATATTTT
CDR3 protein: CASSSPRDRGPYSGNTIYF

D gene: -
clone size: -
V gene: TRBV10-2
J gene: TRBJ1-1
CDR3 DNA: TGCGCCAGCAGTGAGTCGAGAGGTTCCACTGAAGCTTTCTTT
CDR3 protein: CASSESRGSTEAFF

D gene: TRBD1
clone size: -
V gene: TRBV7-2
J gene: TRBJ1-5
CDR3 DNA: TGTGCCAGCAGCTTAGGAGGGGGCAGCAATCAGCCCCAGCATTTT
CDR3 protein: CASSLGGGSNQPQHF

D gene: -
clone size: -
V gene: TRBV6-6
J gene: TRBJ1-1
CDR3 DNA: TGTGCCAGCAGTTACGGGGCAGAGAACACTGAAGCTTTCTTT
CDR3 protein: CASSYGAENTEAFF

D gene: -
clone size: -
V gene: TRBV5-4
J gene: TRBJ1-2
CDR3 DNA: TGTGCCGCAACCCTAAGTGGGGGGCATAACTATGGCTACACCTTC
CDR3 protein: CAATLSGGHNYGYTF

D gene: TRBD1
clone size: -
V gene: TRBV19
J gene: TRBJ2-3
CDR3 DNA: TGTGCCAGTAGTATAGAGGGACAGGGAAGGGGTACCAGCACAGATACGCAGTATTTT
CDR3 protein: CASSIEGQGRGTSTDTQYF

D gene: -
clone size: -
V gene: TRBV10-3
J gene: TRBJ2-6
CDR3 DNA: TGTGCCATCAGTGAGTCTCGGGACCCAGCCAACGTCCTGACTTTC
CDR3 protein: CAISESRDPANVLTF

D gene: TRBD1
clone size: -
V gene: TRBV19
J gene: TRBJ1-5
CDR3 DNA: TGTGCCAGTACCGCGACAGGGTCTCAGCCCCAGCATTTT
CDR3 protein: CASTATGSQPQHF

D gene: -
clone size: -
V gene: TRBV28
J gene: TRBJ1-2
CDR3 DNA: TGTGCCAGCAGTTTGGAACAGGGTGGAGGCTACACCTTC
CDR3 protein: CASSLEQGGGYTF

D gene: TRBD1
clone size: -
V gene: TRBV4-1
J gene: TRBJ2-3
CDR3 DNA: TGCGCCAGCAGCCAAGATGGGGGACAGGCGACAGATACGCAGTATTTT
CDR3 protein: CASSQDGGQATDTQYF

D gene: -
clone size: -
V gene: TRBV5-1
J gene: TRBJ2-1
CDR3 DNA: TGCGCCAGCAGCGGGGGAATAGTAGGGGGAGGACACGATGAGCAGTTCTTC
CDR3 protein: CASSGGIVGGGHDEQFF

D gene: TRBD1
clone size: -
V gene: TRBV7-9
J gene: TRBJ1-1
CDR3 DNA: TGTGCCAGCAGACAGACAGGGGAAGGGACTGAAGCTTTCTTT
CDR3 protein: CASRQTGEGTEAFF